The present T cell receptor (beta chain) was sequenced within a study of OX40 agonist ivuxolimab in advanced cancers. Turning to the overall study: Ivuxolimab, which targeted the costimulatory receptor OX40 (CD134), was an agonistic, fully human IgG2 monoclonal antibody. Partial responses were achieved by three dose-escalation patients, of whom one had hepatocellular carcinoma and two had cutaneous melanoma. A male proportion of around 83% and a mean age of approximately 62 years, ranging from roughly 23 to 85, were recorded for the dose-escalation cohort. Of the 50 to 55 dose-escalation patients, hepatocellular carcinoma was present in around 20, melanoma in roughly 15, renal cell carcinoma in 9 and head and neck cancer in 9. Intravenous ivuxolimab was administered to patients every 2 weeks at six dose levels: 0.01, 0.1, 0.3, 1.5, 3 and 10 mg/kg. The purpose of peripheral TCRbeta sequencing was to test whether ivuxolimab changed TCR sequence diversity and led to clonal T-cell expansion. The monotherapy dose-escalation portion (N of about 49 patients) of the phase I ivuxolimab trial is reported in the paper. Prior anti-PD-1, anti-PD-L1 or anti-CTLA-4 therapy was permitted, and checkpoint inhibitors had been received by around 40% of dose-escalation patients. General study outcomes and caveats: Antigen specificity was not determined for the clonally expanded peripheral T cells. Clonal expansion of both CD4+ and CD8+ blood T cells was observed from baseline to week 6 at doses 0.1 to 3.0 mg/kg. After ivuxolimab, expanded clones were on average more numerous among CD8+ T cells than among CD4+ T cells. In the 0.1-3.0 mg/kg groups, partial responders had among the lowest normalized peripheral clonal expansion, particularly in CD8+ T cells. Low levels of normalized T-cell clonal expansion were also seen in some patients who did not respond.

Notes on this clone: Its antigen is not yet known. Per-nucleotide qualities are absent, and no much larger clonotype sits a single base away.

Patients with a history of autoimmune disease or receiving systemic immunosuppression were excluded from the trial. Peripheral blood for TCR sequencing was collected from all dose cohorts at baseline, on cycle 4 day 1, and on cycle 7 day 1. The samples were drawn from a first-in-human, open-label, multicenter phase I dose-escalation trial of ivuxolimab. Adults with locally advanced or metastatic head and neck squamous cell, hepatocellular, melanoma or renal cell carcinoma were enrolled in the trial. CD4+ and CD8+ T cells were sorted separately from peripheral blood before TCR sequencing. For sequencing of the TCRbeta CDR3 region, genomic DNA was extracted from the sorted cells. TCRbeta CDR3 regions were sequenced using the immunoSEQ Assay. In its TCRdb copy, this immuneACCESS table keeps in-frame sequences only and misses some clones. Where compared with another copy, unresolved V genes explain less than half of these, and the others have no known cause. The sample yields about 48,000 clones; approximately 83% were counted once. The ten largest clones represent roughly 1.2% of the sample.

The sequence was collected from an adult with an advanced solid tumor such as melanoma, head and neck, liver or kidney cancer. The sequenced sample was CD4+ or CD8+ T cells sorted from blood, obtained in a trial of the OX40 agonist ivuxolimab.

The DNA sequence is as follows: TGCGCCAGCAGTGCGTCCTTGGCAGGTAGCGAAAAACTGTTTTTT. This gives the protein CASSASLAGSEKLFF. This chain is built from TRBV5-1 and TRBJ1-4; no confident D gene assignment can be made. Its CDR3 holds 15 amino acids, cysteine through phenylalanine. Only CDR3 DNA is held: 45 bases, read in frame from base 1. For CDR1 and CDR2, the germline V gene lists SGHRS and YFSETQ. V and J are truncated by 5 bases and 8 bases respectively, leaving an intervening sequence of 19 bases. The entire variable domain, with the stretches around the CDR3 drawn from the reference TRBV5-1 and TRBJ1-4 proteins, is KAGVTQTPRYLIKTRGQQVTLSCSPISGHRSVSWYQQTPGQGLQFLFEYFSETQRNKGNFPGRFSGRQFSNSRSEMNVSTLELGDSALYLCASSASLAGSEKLFFGSGTQLSVL.